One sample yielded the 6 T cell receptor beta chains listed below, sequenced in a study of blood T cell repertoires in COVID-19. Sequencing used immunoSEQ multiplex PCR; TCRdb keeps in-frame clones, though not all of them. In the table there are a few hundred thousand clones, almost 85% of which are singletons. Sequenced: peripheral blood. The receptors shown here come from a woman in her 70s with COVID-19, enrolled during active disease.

CDR3 in DNA: TGCGCCAGCAGCCGGACTAGCGGGGGCTCTGGGGCCAACGTCCTGACTTTC. Its protein product is CASSRTSGGSGANVLTF. The chain carries TRBV4-3 and TRBJ2-6, with 13 bases fitting TRBD2. With V trimmed by 4 bases and J by 0 bases, 0 bases remained unmatched. The CDR3 length is 17 residues. Germline values: CDR1 LGHNA, CDR2 YSLEER.

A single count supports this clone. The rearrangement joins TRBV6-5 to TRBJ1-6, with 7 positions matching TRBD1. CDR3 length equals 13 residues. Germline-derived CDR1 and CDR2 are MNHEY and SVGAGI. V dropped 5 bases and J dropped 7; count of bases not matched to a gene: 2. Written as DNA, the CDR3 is TGTGCCAGCAGTAGGGACAGCAATTCACCCCTCCACTTT. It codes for CASSRDSNSPLHF.

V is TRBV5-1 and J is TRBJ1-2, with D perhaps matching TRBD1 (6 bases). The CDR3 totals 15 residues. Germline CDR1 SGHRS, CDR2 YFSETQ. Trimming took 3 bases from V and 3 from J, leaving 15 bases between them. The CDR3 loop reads CASSSTGRVDYGYTF. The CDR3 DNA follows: TGCGCCAGCAGCTCCACAGGGAGGGTAGACTATGGCTACACCTTC.

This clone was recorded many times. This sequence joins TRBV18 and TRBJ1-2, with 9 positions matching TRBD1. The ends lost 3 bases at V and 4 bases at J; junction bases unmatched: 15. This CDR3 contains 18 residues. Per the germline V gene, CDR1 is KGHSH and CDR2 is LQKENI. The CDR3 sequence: CASSPGQGKAKGLYGYTF. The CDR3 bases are TGTGCCAGCTCACCCGGACAGGGGAAGGCCAAGGGCCTCTATGGCTACACCTTC.

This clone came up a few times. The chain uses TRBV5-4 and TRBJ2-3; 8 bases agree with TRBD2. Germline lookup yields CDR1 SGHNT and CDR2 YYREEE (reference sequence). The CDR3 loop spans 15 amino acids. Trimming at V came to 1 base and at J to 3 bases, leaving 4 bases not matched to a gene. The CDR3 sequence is CASSLFSGMTDTQYF. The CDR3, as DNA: TGTGCCAGCAGCTTGTTTAGCGGGATGACAGATACGCAGTATTTT.

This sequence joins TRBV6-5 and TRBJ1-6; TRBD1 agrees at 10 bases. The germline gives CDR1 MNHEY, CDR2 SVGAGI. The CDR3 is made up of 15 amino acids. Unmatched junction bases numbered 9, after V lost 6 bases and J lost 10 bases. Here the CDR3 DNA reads TGTGCCAGCAGAGAGACAGGGGGCGCGGGGTCACCCCTCCACTTT. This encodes CASRETGGAGSPLHF.